This passage covers 22 T cell receptor beta chains from one sample sequenced in a study of blood T cell repertoires in COVID-19. TCRdb keeps only in-frame clones here, not all; method: immunoSEQ multiplex PCR. Seen here are approximately 89,000 clones, roughly four fifths observed once, and the top ten hold approximately 13%. Sequencing input: peripheral blood. These receptor sequences come from a human donor in a cohort sampled during active COVID-19.

The chain uses TRBV5-1 and TRBJ2-3; 8 positions agree with TRBD1. Germline V gene data show CDR1 as SGHRS and CDR2 as YFSETQ. With 0 bases clipped from V and 6 bases from J, the junction kept 6 bases outside the gene matches. There are 15 residues in the CDR3. CDR3 region: CASSLVQGAGDTQYF. As DNA, the CDR3 is TGCGCCAGCAGCTTGGTTCAGGGGGCAGGGGATACGCAGTATTTT. The variable domain in full, completed from reference TRBV5-1 and TRBJ2-3, reads KAGVTQTPRYLIKTRGQQVTLSCSPISGHRSVSWYQQTPGQGLQFLFEYFSETQRNKGNFPGRFSGRQFSNSRSEMNVSTLELGDSALYLCASSLVQGAGDTQYFGPGTRLTVL.

This chain links TRBV28 with TRBJ1-1, with D tentatively TRBD1 (5 bases). The CDR3 is 12 amino acids. Germline V gives CDR1 MDHEN, CDR2 SYDVKM. The V end lost 2 bases, the J end lost 7 bases, and 8 bases lay between the germline ends. The CDR3 DNA reads TGTGCCAGCAGTTTACTGCAGGGTGAAGCTTTCTTT. Translation: CASSLLQGEAFF.

The chain employs TRBV3-1 (or the pseudogene TRBV3-2) and TRBJ2-3; TRBD1 matches 12 bases. The CDR3 totals 16 residues. V lost 4 bases, J lost 3 bases, and 5 bases stayed unmatched. CDR1 is LGHDT, CDR2 YNNKEL, per germline (reference sequence). The CDR3 spells CASSPGTGGETDTQYF. The CDR3 DNA is TGTGCCAGCAGCCCCGGGACAGGGGGCGAGACAGATACGCAGTATTTT.

This clone was detected only once. This chain joins TRBV9 and TRBJ2-1; the match to TRBD1 covers 7 bases. The ends lost 4 bases at V and 7 bases at J; junction bases unmatched: 8. The CDR3 has 14 amino acids. Germline V gene sequence: CDR1 SGDLS, CDR2 YYNGEE. DNA for the CDR3: TGTGCCAGCAGCAGCACAGACAGGGCTAATGAGCAGTTCTTC. Its translation: CASSSTDRANEQFF.

In its sample, this clone was seen once. The chain uses TRBV10-1 and TRBJ2-3; 9 nucleotides match TRBD1. Germline CDR1 reads WNHNN; CDR2 reads SYGVQD (reference sequence). V trimming: 6 bases; J trimming: 6 bases; junction bases outside the gene matches: 13. CDR3 length: 16 amino acids. In DNA form, the CDR3 reads TGCGCCAGCAGCGACCGCGGGGACAGGGCATGGGATACGCAGTATTTT. Encoded protein: CASSDRGDRAWDTQYF.

The J gene is TRBJ1-2, the V gene TRBV6-1, with D perhaps matching TRBD1 (5 bases). Trimming stripped 2 bases from V and 3 bases from J, with 10 bases between. The CDR3 is 14 residues long. Germline assignment: CDR1 MNHNS and CDR2 SASEGT. CDR3 bases: TGTGCCAGCAGTGAACGGGGAGGGGACTATGGCTACACCTTC. This gives the protein CASSERGGDYGYTF.

This clone was seen a handful of times. The chain employs TRBV2 and TRBJ1-1, with no clear D. CDR1 and CDR2 from the germline V gene are SNHLY and FYNNEI. Trimming stripped 4 bases from V and 5 bases from J, with 11 bases between. The CDR3 loop spans 13 amino acids. The chain's CDR3 is CASSAFLSTEAFF. The CDR3 region has the DNA TGTGCCAGCAGTGCGTTCTTATCGACTGAAGCTTTCTTT.

The V gene is TRBV7-6, the J gene TRBJ1-2, with D unclear. The V gene lost 1 base and the J gene lost 10 bases, with 10 bases spanning the gap. This CDR3 is 12 amino acids long. CDR1 is SGHVS and CDR2 is FNYEAQ in the germline V gene. For the CDR3, the DNA is TGTGCCAGCAGCTTAGTCCCCGGGGTCTACACCTTC. Translating it yields CASSLVPGVYTF.

V and J are TRBV9 and TRBJ1-6; 8 bases match TRBD1. CDR3 length: 15 amino acids. Trimming cost V 2 bases and J 5 bases; bases outside gene matches: 3. Germline values: CDR1 SGDLS, CDR2 YYNGEE. CDR3 residues: CASSVSTGDNSPLHF. CDR3 in DNA: TGTGCCAGCAGCGTGTCGACAGGGGATAATTCACCCCTCCACTTT.

This chain links TRBV28 with TRBJ2-3, with 10 bases matching TRBD2. The CDR3 length is 16 residues. Germline V gene data show CDR1 as MDHEN and CDR2 as SYDVKM. V dropped 2 bases and J dropped 4; count of bases not matched to a gene: 6. In nucleotides, the CDR3 is TGTGCCAGCAGTTTAGGAGCGGGGGGGCAAGCAGATACGCAGTATTTT. Protein product: CASSLGAGGQADTQYF.

There are many counts of this clone. The sample carries other DNA sequences with the same CDR3. The genes are TRBV7-2 and TRBJ1-1; possible D gene TRBD1, 5 bases. Germline lookup yields CDR1 SGHTA and CDR2 FQGNSA. The CDR3 consists of 13 residues. Trimming took 5 bases from V and 2 from J, leaving 9 bases between them. This CDR3 is CASSLDRNTEAFF. CDR3 DNA: TGTGCCAGCAGCCTAGACAGAAACACTGAAGCTTTCTTT.

The chain recombines TRBV6-2 or TRBV6-3 with TRBJ1-5; TRBD1 matches 7 bases. The CDR3 is 13 amino acids. CDR1 is MNHEY and CDR2 is SVGEGT in the germline V gene. J gave up 6 bases and V 5 bases, and 4 bases lay outside the gene matches. CDR3 coding DNA: TGTGCCAGCAGTGACAGGGTTGCTCAGCCCCAGCATTTT. It specifies CASSDRVAQPQHF.

The V call is TRBV19, the J call TRBJ2-1; the match to TRBD1 covers 8 bases. Per the germline V gene, CDR1 is LNHDA and CDR2 is SQIVND (reference sequence). The CDR3 runs 16 residues. With 7 bases clipped from V and 2 bases from J, the junction kept 10 bases outside the gene matches. The chain's CDR3 is CASNPTDRVPYNEQFF. Here the CDR3 DNA reads TGTGCCAGTAACCCGACGGACAGGGTGCCCTACAATGAGCAGTTCTTC.

The rearrangement uses TRBV6-1 and TRBJ1-5; 7 bases align to TRBD1. CDR3 length: 17 amino acids. V gave up 2 bases and J gave up 0 bases; unmatched junction bases: 7. Germline V gene sequence: CDR1 MNHNS, CDR2 SASEGT. The CDR3 nucleotides read TGTGCCAGCAGTGAAAATACAGGGGCCCATAGCAATCAGCCCCAGCATTTT. It yields the protein CASSENTGAHSNQPQHF.

This clone has more than one count but fewer than ten. The rearrangement uses TRBV5-8 and TRBJ2-5; 7 bases are a match to TRBD2. The CDR3 runs to 13 residues. V lost 4 bases and J lost 4; bases outside the gene matches: 4. Germline V lookup: CDR1 SGHTS, CDR2 YDEGEE. This CDR3 reads CASSNLAVETQYF. CDR3 coding DNA: TGTGCCAGCAGCAATCTAGCGGTAGAGACCCAGTACTTC.

V gene TRBV24-1 combines with J gene TRBJ2-2, with 9 bases lining up with TRBD1. CDR1 and CDR2 (germline): KGHDR, SFDVKD. V gave up 7 bases and J gave up 4 bases; unmatched junction bases: 3. The CDR3 runs to 14 residues. This chain's CDR3 is CATRGQGSTGELFF. As DNA, the CDR3 is TGTGCCACCAGGGGACAGGGTAGCACCGGGGAGCTGTTTTTT.

In this sample, this clone turned up a few times. This rearrangement joins TRBV4-3 to TRBJ2-3; 15 bases are shared with TRBD2. The V gene's germline CDR1 is LGHNA and CDR2 YSLEER. The CDR3 extends over 16 amino acids. J was trimmed by 5 bases and V by 4 bases; bases with no gene match: 4. This CDR3 is CASSRTSGGVVDTQYF. In DNA form, the CDR3 reads TGCGCCAGCAGCCGGACTAGCGGGGGGGTCGTAGATACGCAGTATTTT.

The chain joins TRBV11-3 to TRBJ2-7; TRBD1 might be the D (6 bases). This CDR3 spans 15 amino acids. V was trimmed by 5 bases and J by 0 bases, leaving 14 bases between them. The germline gives CDR1 SGHNT, CDR2 YENEEA. In DNA form, the CDR3 reads TGTGCCAGCAGCCCAGGGGCAGGCTACTCCTACGAGCAGTACTTC. It encodes CASSPGAGYSYEQYF.

The rearrangement joins TRBV6-5 to TRBJ2-7; 8 bases line up with TRBD1. The CDR3 covers 15 residues. From germline, CDR1 is MNHEY and CDR2 SVGAGI. Germline trimming cut 1 base from V and 4 bases from J; bases unmatched to any gene: 6. CDR3 protein: CASSYYRTGMYEQYF. The DNA for the CDR3 is TGTGCCAGCAGTTACTATAGGACAGGGATGTACGAGCAGTACTTC.

V and J are TRBV5-6 and TRBJ1-2; 7 bases are a match to TRBD1. Germline CDR1 SGHDT, CDR2 YYEEEE. V dropped 2 bases and J dropped 8; count of bases not matched to a gene: 9. This CDR3 contains 14 residues. CDR3 protein: CASSFLTGSRGYTF. The CDR3 DNA follows: TGTGCCAGCAGCTTCCTGACAGGGTCTAGGGGCTACACCTTC.

This clone was observed a single time. J is TRBJ2-6 and V is TRBV19; possible D gene TRBD1, 6 bases. In germline, CDR1 is LNHDA, CDR2 SQIVND (reference sequence). The CDR3 has 17 residues. The V end lost 7 bases, the J end lost 0 bases, and 16 bases lay between the germline ends. The CDR3 protein is CASIKRQASSGANVLTF. Here the CDR3 DNA reads TGTGCCAGTATTAAACGACAGGCGAGCTCTGGGGCCAACGTCCTGACTTTC. Full variable domain (rest looked up from reference TRBV19 and TRBJ2-6): DGGITQSPKYLFRKEGQNVTLSCEQNLNHDAMYWYRQDPGQGLRLIYYSQIVNDFQKGDIAEGYSVSREKKESFPLTVTSAQKNPTAFYLCASIKRQASSGANVLTFGAGSRLTVL.

The V call is TRBV5-8, the J call TRBJ2-6; D not resolved. Germline values: CDR1 SGHTS, CDR2 YDEGEE. This CDR3 has 16 amino acids. V was trimmed by 0 bases and J by 0 bases, leaving 7 bases between them. CDR3: CASSLVHSSGANVLTF. As DNA, the CDR3 is TGTGCCAGCAGCTTGGTACACAGCTCTGGGGCCAACGTCCTGACTTTC.